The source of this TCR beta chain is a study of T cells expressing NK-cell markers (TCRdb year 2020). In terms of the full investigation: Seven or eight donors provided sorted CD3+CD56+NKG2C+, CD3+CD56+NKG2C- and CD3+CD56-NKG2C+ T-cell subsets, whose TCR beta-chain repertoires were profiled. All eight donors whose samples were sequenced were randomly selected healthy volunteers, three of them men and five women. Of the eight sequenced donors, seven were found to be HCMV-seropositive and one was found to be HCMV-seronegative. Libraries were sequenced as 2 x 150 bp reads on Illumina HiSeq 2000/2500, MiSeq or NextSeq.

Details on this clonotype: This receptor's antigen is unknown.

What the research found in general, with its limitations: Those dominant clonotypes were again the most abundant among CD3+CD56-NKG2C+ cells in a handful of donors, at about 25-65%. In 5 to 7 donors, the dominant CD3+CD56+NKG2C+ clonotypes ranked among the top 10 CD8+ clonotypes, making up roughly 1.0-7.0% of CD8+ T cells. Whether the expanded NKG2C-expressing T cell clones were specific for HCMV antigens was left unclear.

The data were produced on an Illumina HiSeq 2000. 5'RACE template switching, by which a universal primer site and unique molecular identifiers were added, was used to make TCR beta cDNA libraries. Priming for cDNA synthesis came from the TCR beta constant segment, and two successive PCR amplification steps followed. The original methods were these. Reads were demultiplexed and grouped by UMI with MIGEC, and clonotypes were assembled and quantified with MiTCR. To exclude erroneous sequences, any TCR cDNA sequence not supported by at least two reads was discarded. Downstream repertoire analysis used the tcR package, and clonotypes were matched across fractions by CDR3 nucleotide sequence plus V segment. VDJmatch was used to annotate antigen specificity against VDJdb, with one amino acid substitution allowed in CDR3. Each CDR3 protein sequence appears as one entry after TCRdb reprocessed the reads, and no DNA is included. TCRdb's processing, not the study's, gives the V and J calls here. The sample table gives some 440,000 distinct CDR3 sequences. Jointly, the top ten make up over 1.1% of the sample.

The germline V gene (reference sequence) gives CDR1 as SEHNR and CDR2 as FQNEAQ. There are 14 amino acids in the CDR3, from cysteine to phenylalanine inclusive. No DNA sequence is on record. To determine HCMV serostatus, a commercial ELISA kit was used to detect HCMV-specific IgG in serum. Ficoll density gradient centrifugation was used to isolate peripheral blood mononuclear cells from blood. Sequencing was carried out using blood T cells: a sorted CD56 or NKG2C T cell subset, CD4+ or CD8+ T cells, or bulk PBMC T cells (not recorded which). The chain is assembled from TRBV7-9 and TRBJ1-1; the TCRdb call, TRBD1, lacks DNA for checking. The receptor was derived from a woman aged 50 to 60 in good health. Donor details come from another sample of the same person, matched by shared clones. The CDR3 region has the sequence CASGTALWGTEAFF.